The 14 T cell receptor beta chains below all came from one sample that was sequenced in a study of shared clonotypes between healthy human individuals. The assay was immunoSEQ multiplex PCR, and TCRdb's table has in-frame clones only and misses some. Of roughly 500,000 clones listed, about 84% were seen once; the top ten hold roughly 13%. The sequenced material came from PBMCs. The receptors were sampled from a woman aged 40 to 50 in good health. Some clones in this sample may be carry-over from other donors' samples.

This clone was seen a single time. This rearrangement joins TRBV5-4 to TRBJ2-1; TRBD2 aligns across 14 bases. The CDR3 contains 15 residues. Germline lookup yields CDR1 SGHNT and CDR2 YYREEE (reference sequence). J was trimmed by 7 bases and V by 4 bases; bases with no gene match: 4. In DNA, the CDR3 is TGTGCCAGCAGCCCGACTAGCGGGAGGGATAATGAGCAGTTCTTC. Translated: CASSPTSGRDNEQFF. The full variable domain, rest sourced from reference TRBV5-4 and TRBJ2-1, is ETGVTQSPTHLIKTRGQQVTLRCSSQSGHNTVSWYQQALGQGPQFIFQYYREEENGRGNFPPRFSGLQFPNYSSELNVNALELDDSALYLCASSPTSGRDNEQFFGPGTRLTVL.

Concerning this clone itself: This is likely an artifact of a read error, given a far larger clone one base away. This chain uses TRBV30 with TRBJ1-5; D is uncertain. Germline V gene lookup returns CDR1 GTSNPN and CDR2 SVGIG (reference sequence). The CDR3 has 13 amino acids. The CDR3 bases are TGTGCCTGGAGTGTACAGAGCAGTCAGCCCCAGCATTTT. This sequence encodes CAWSVQSSQPQHF.

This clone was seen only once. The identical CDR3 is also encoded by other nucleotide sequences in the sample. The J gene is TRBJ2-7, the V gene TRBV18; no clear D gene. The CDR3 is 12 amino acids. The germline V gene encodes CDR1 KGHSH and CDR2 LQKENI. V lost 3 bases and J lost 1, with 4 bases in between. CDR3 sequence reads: CASSPRSYEQYF. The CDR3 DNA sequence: TGTGCCAGCTCACCGCGGTCCTACGAGCAGTACTTC.

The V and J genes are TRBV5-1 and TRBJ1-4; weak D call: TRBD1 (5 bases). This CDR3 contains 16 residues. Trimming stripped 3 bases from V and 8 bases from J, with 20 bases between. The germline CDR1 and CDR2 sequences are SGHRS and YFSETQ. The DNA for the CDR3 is TGCGCCAGCAGCTCTAATACCGGGACGACGGGGGAAAAACTGTTTTTT. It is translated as CASSSNTGTTGEKLFF.

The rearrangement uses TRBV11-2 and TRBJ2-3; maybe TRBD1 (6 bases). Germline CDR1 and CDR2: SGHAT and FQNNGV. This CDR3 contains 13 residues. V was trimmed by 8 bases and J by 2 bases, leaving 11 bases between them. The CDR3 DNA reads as TGTGCCAGCTCCAGGGGTCTCACAGATACGCAGTATTTT. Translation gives CASSRGLTDTQYF.

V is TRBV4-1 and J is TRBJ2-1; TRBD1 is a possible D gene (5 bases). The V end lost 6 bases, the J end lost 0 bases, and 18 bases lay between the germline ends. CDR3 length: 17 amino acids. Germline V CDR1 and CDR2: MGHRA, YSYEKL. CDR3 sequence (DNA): TGCGCCAGCAGTTCAGACAGCCTTAGGAGCTCCTACAATGAGCAGTTCTTC. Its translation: CASSSDSLRSSYNEQFF.

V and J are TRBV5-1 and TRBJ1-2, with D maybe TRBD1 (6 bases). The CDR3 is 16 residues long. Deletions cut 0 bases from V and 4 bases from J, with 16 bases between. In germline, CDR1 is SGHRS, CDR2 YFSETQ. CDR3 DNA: TGCGCCAGCAGCTTGGACAGGGCCGCGGTGGGCTATGGCTACACCTTC. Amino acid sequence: CASSLDRAAVGYGYTF.

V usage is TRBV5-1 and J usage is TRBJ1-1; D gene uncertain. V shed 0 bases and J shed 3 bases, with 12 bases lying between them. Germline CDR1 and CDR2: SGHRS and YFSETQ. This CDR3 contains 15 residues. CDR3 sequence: CASSLAVTRYTEAFF. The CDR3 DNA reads TGCGCCAGCAGCTTGGCCGTGACTAGGTACACTGAAGCTTTCTTT.

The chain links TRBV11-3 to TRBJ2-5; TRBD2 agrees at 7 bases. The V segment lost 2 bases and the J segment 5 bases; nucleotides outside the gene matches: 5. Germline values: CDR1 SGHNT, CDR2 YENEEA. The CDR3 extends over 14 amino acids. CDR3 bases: TGTGCCAGCAGCTTATTTGGACTAGGGGAGACCCAGTACTTC. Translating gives CASSLFGLGETQYF.

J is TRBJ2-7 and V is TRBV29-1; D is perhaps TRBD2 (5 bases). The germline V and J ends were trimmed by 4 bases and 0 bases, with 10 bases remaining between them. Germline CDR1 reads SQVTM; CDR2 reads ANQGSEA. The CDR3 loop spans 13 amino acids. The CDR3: CSVATTASYEQYF. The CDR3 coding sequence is TGCAGCGTTGCGACTACCGCCTCCTACGAGCAGTACTTC.

The CDR3 region is CASSRTGSEQYF. The CDR3 DNA follows: TGTGCCAGCAGCCGGACAGGGAGCGAGCAGTACTTC. V is TRBV7-3 and J is TRBJ2-7; 8 nucleotides align to TRBD1. The CDR3 has 12 amino acids. V trimming: 5 bases; J trimming: 6 bases; junction bases outside the gene matches: 3. CDR1 SGHTA and CDR2 FQGTGA come from the germline V gene.

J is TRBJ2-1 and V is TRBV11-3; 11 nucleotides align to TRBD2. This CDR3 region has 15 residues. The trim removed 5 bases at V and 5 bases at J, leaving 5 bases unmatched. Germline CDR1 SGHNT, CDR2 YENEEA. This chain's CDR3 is CASSLGTSGHNEQFF. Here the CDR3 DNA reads TGTGCCAGCAGCCTAGGGACTAGCGGACACAATGAGCAGTTCTTC.

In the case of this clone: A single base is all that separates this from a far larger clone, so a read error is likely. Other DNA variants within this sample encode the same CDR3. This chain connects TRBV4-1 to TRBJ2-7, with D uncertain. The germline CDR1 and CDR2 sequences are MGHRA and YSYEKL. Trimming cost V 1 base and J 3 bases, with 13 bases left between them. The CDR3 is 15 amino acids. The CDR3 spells CASSQAAVGGYEQYF. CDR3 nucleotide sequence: TGCGCCAGCAGCCAAGCAGCCGTAGGCGGCTACGAGCAGTACTTC.

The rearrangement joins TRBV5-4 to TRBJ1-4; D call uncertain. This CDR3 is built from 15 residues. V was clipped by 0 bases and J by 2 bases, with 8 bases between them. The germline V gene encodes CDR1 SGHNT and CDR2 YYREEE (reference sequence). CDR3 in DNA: TGTGCCAGCAGCTTGGGGGGAGTTACTAATGAAAAACTGTTTTTT. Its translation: CASSLGGVTNEKLFF.